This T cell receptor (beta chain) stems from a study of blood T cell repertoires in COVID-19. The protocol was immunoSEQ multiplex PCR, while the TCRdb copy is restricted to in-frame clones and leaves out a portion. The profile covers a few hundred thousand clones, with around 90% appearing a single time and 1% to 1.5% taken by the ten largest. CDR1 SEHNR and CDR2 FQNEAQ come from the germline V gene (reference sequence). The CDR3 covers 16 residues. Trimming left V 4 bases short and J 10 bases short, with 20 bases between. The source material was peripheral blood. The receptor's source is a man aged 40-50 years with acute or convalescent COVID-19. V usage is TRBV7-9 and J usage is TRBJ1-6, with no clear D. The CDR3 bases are TGTGCCAGCAGCTCTCGTCAGCAAGCGGCCCGATCACCCCTCCACTTT. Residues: CASSSRQQAARSPLHF.